These T cell receptor beta chains were read from a single sample in a study of blood T cell repertoires in COVID-19. Produced via immunoSEQ multiplex PCR; TCRdb's table is partial and in-frame only. In the table there are 150,000 to 200,000 clones, more than 70% of which are singletons. The sequenced sample consisted of PBMCs or T cells enriched from blood (not recorded which). These receptors originate from a woman in her twenties or thirties who had recovered from COVID-19. Both conserved end residues are part of each CDR3. Fields, in order: CDR3 length, V gene, clone size, D gene, J gene, CDR3 protein, CDR3 DNA. A D gene is named only where the DNA matches it firmly. Expanded clones get a size class; other rows say once, few or many, or leave the size out.

len: 15
v_gene: TRBV5-1
abundance: NA
d_gene: NA
j_gene: TRBJ2-7
CDR3aa: CASSSLGGQSSEQYF
CDR3nt: TGCGCCAGCAGCTCCCTCGGGGGGCAAAGTTCCGAGCAGTACTTC

len: 15
v_gene: TRBV7-8
abundance: NA
d_gene: TRBD1
j_gene: TRBJ2-1
CDR3aa: CASSLVGQGIYEQFF
CDR3nt: TGTGCCAGCAGCTTAGTTGGACAGGGTATCTATGAGCAGTTCTTC

len: 13
v_gene: TRBV3-1/TRBV3-2
abundance: NA
d_gene: NA
j_gene: TRBJ2-7
CDR3aa: CASSKTGAYEQYF
CDR3nt: TGTGCCAGCAGTAAGACTGGCGCCTACGAGCAGTACTTC

len: 10
v_gene: TRBV12-3/TRBV12-4
abundance: once
d_gene: NA
j_gene: TRBJ2-3
CDR3aa: CASGGDTQYF
CDR3nt: TGTGCCAGCGGGGGGGATACGCAGTATTTT

len: 10
v_gene: TRBV29-1
abundance: NA
d_gene: NA
j_gene: TRBJ2-7
CDR3aa: CSVRDYEQYF
CDR3nt: TGCAGCGTTCGCGATTACGAGCAGTACTTC

len: 13
v_gene: TRBV15
abundance: NA
d_gene: NA
j_gene: TRBJ1-1
CDR3aa: CATSRDLGRGAFF
CDR3nt: TGTGCCACCAGCAGAGATCTTGGCAGGGGAGCTTTCTTT

len: 15
v_gene: TRBV28
abundance: NA
d_gene: TRBD2
j_gene: TRBJ2-1
CDR3aa: CASSQRESSYNEQFF
CDR3nt: TGTGCCAGCAGTCAGCGGGAGAGCTCCTACAATGAGCAGTTCTTC

len: 14
v_gene: TRBV4-1
abundance: NA
d_gene: TRBD1
j_gene: TRBJ2-7
CDR3aa: CASSQDRGPYEQYF
CDR3nt: TGCGCCAGCAGCCAGGACAGGGGACCCTACGAGCAGTACTTC

len: 15
v_gene: TRBV4-1
abundance: NA
d_gene: NA
j_gene: TRBJ1-2
CDR3aa: CASSQVAIVNYGYTF
CDR3nt: TGCGCCAGCAGCCAAGTCGCCATAGTTAACTATGGCTACACCTTC

len: 14
v_gene: TRBV25-1
abundance: NA
d_gene: NA
j_gene: TRBJ1-5
CDR3aa: CASSDSTGNQPQHF
CDR3nt: TGTGCCAGCAGTGATAGTACAGGGAATCAGCCCCAGCATTTT

len: 16
v_gene: TRBV23-1
abundance: NA
d_gene: NA
j_gene: TRBJ1-4
CDR3aa: CASSHANRARTEKLFF
CDR3nt: TGCGCCAGCAGTCATGCCAACAGGGCCCGGACTGAAAAACTGTTTTTT

len: 14
v_gene: TRBV13
abundance: NA
d_gene: NA
j_gene: TRBJ2-7
CDR3aa: CASSWAGQNYEQYF
CDR3nt: TGTGCCAGCAGTTGGGCGGGACAGAACTACGAGCAGTACTTC

len: 17
v_gene: TRBV15
abundance: NA
d_gene: NA
j_gene: TRBJ1-2
CDR3aa: CATRGRTRTENGNGYTF
CDR3nt: TGTGCCACCAGAGGGAGAACCAGGACAGAGAATGGGAATGGCTACACCTTC

len: 14
v_gene: TRBV30
abundance: NA
d_gene: TRBD1
j_gene: TRBJ1-5
CDR3aa: CAWKDRGNNQPQHF
CDR3nt: TGTGCCTGGAAGGACAGGGGAAACAATCAGCCCCAGCATTTT

len: 15
v_gene: TRBV18
abundance: NA
d_gene: NA
j_gene: TRBJ2-3
CDR3aa: CASSPQAGRTDTQYF
CDR3nt: TGTGCCAGCTCACCACAAGCGGGTCGGACAGATACGCAGTATTTT

len: 16
v_gene: TRBV18
abundance: NA
d_gene: TRBD2
j_gene: TRBJ2-3
CDR3aa: CASSPGGLALTDTQYF
CDR3nt: TGTGCCAGCTCACCCGGTGGACTAGCGTTAACAGATACGCAGTATTTT

len: 13
v_gene: TRBV29-1
abundance: NA
d_gene: NA
j_gene: TRBJ2-5
CDR3aa: CSVERPPQETQYF
CDR3nt: TGCAGCGTTGAGCGGCCACCCCAAGAGACCCAGTACTTC

len: 15
v_gene: TRBV11-2
abundance: NA
d_gene: NA
j_gene: TRBJ1-4
CDR3aa: CASSLAGLINEKLFF
CDR3nt: TGTGCCAGCAGCCTAGCGGGACTGATTAATGAAAAACTGTTTTTT

len: 14
v_gene: TRBV3-1/TRBV3-2
abundance: NA
d_gene: NA
j_gene: TRBJ2-7
CDR3aa: CASTPTGVYYEQYF
CDR3nt: TGTGCCAGCACCCCTACGGGGGTTTACTACGAGCAGTACTTC

len: 16
v_gene: TRBV6-5
abundance: NA
d_gene: TRBD2
j_gene: TRBJ2-3
CDR3aa: CASSYSPSGSTDTQYF
CDR3nt: TGTGCCAGCAGTTACTCCCCTAGCGGGAGCACAGATACGCAGTATTTT

len: 16
v_gene: TRBV3-1/TRBV3-2
abundance: NA
d_gene: TRBD1
j_gene: TRBJ2-1
CDR3aa: CASSPDRALSYNEQFF
CDR3nt: TGTGCCAGCAGCCCCGACAGGGCGCTCTCCTACAATGAGCAGTTCTTC

len: 17
v_gene: TRBV2
abundance: NA
d_gene: TRBD1
j_gene: TRBJ1-4
CDR3aa: CASSTQGDRETNEKLFF
CDR3nt: TGTGCCAGCAGCACCCAAGGGGACAGGGAAACTAATGAAAAACTGTTTTTT

len: 16
v_gene: TRBV5-1
abundance: NA
d_gene: TRBD2
j_gene: TRBJ2-1
CDR3aa: CASSLTSGSAYNEQFF
CDR3nt: TGCGCCAGCAGCTTGACTAGCGGGAGCGCCTACAATGAGCAGTTCTTC

len: 13
v_gene: TRBV5-1
abundance: NA
d_gene: TRBD1
j_gene: TRBJ1-2
CDR3aa: CASSFGQGYGYTF
CDR3nt: TGCGCCAGCAGCTTCGGACAGGGGTATGGCTACACCTTC

len: 14
v_gene: TRBV30
abundance: NA
d_gene: TRBD1
j_gene: TRBJ1-5
CDR3aa: CAWTGGAFNQPQHF
CDR3nt: TGTGCCTGGACAGGGGGTGCCTTCAATCAGCCCCAGCATTTT

len: 15
v_gene: TRBV6-1
abundance: NA
d_gene: NA
j_gene: TRBJ1-5
CDR3aa: CASSEGRYSNQPQHF
CDR3nt: TGTGCCAGCAGTGAAGGGAGATATAGCAATCAGCCCCAGCATTTT

len: 14
v_gene: TRBV20-1
abundance: few
d_gene: NA
j_gene: TRBJ2-3
CDR3aa: CSASTILATNTQYF
CDR3nt: TGCAGTGCTAGTACAATTTTAGCGACGAATACGCAGTATTTT

len: 15
v_gene: TRBV11-2
abundance: NA
d_gene: TRBD1
j_gene: TRBJ2-7
CDR3aa: CASSLDRGETYEQYF
CDR3nt: TGTGCCAGCAGCTTGGACAGGGGGGAGACCTACGAGCAGTACTTC

len: 13
v_gene: TRBV27
abundance: NA
d_gene: TRBD1
j_gene: TRBJ2-7
CDR3aa: CASSDGQVDEQYF
CDR3nt: TGTGCCAGCAGTGATGGACAGGTAGACGAGCAGTACTTC

len: 15
v_gene: TRBV27
abundance: NA
d_gene: TRBD2
j_gene: TRBJ2-2
CDR3aa: CASSLLAGDTGELFF
CDR3nt: TGTGCCAGCAGTTTATTGGCGGGAGACACCGGGGAGCTGTTTTTT

len: 17
v_gene: TRBV19
abundance: NA
d_gene: TRBD1
j_gene: TRBJ1-2
CDR3aa: CASSIVVRQGTNYGYTF
CDR3nt: TGTGCCAGTAGTATAGTGGTTCGACAGGGAACTAACTATGGCTACACCTTC

len: 13
v_gene: TRBV7-9
abundance: NA
d_gene: NA
j_gene: TRBJ2-5
CDR3aa: CASSLGGEETQYF
CDR3nt: TGTGCCAGCAGCTTAGGGGGGGAAGAGACCCAGTACTTC

len: 14
v_gene: TRBV28
abundance: NA
d_gene: NA
j_gene: TRBJ1-4
CDR3aa: CASSAVSTNEKLFF
CDR3nt: TGTGCCAGCAGTGCGGTTTCCACTAATGAAAAACTGTTTTTT

len: 15
v_gene: TRBV7-8
abundance: once
d_gene: NA
j_gene: TRBJ2-3
CDR3aa: CASSLALANTDTQYF
CDR3nt: TGTGCCAGCAGCTTAGCCCTAGCTAACACAGATACGCAGTATTTT

len: 16
v_gene: TRBV7-6
abundance: NA
d_gene: TRBD2
j_gene: TRBJ2-1
CDR3aa: CASSLEASGRYNEQFF
CDR3nt: TGTGCCAGCAGCTTAGAGGCTAGCGGGCGATACAATGAGCAGTTCTTC

len: 15
v_gene: TRBV10-3
abundance: NA
d_gene: TRBD1
j_gene: TRBJ1-1
CDR3aa: CAISELRQGDTEAFF
CDR3nt: TGTGCCATCAGTGAGCTTAGACAGGGTGACACTGAAGCTTTCTTT

len: 13
v_gene: TRBV12-3/TRBV12-4
abundance: NA
d_gene: TRBD1
j_gene: TRBJ1-1
CDR3aa: CASRPTGGSEAFF
CDR3nt: TGTGCCAGCAGACCCACAGGGGGCTCTGAAGCTTTCTTT

len: 17
v_gene: TRBV7-8
abundance: NA
d_gene: NA
j_gene: TRBJ1-3
CDR3aa: CASSPRDKRYSGNTIYF
CDR3nt: TGTGCCAGCAGCCCTCGGGACAAGCGCTACTCTGGAAACACCATATATTTT

len: 17
v_gene: TRBV3-1/TRBV3-2
abundance: NA
d_gene: NA
j_gene: TRBJ2-3
CDR3aa: CASSRRGRASLSDTQYF
CDR3nt: TGTGCCAGCAGCCGAAGGGGGAGGGCCAGTCTCTCAGATACGCAGTATTTT

len: 17
v_gene: TRBV28
abundance: NA
d_gene: TRBD2
j_gene: TRBJ2-7
CDR3aa: CASSFTFSGRVSYEQYF
CDR3nt: TGTGCCAGCAGTTTTACTTTTAGCGGGAGGGTTAGCTACGAGCAGTACTTC

len: 16
v_gene: TRBV5-1
abundance: NA
d_gene: NA
j_gene: TRBJ2-6
CDR3aa: CASSLLDTPGANVLTF
CDR3nt: TGCGCCAGCAGCCTACTTGACACTCCTGGGGCCAACGTCCTGACTTTC

len: 15
v_gene: TRBV10-3
abundance: NA
d_gene: NA
j_gene: TRBJ2-1
CDR3aa: CAISERGASYNEQFF
CDR3nt: TGTGCCATCAGTGAGCGCGGGGCTTCCTACAATGAGCAGTTCTTC